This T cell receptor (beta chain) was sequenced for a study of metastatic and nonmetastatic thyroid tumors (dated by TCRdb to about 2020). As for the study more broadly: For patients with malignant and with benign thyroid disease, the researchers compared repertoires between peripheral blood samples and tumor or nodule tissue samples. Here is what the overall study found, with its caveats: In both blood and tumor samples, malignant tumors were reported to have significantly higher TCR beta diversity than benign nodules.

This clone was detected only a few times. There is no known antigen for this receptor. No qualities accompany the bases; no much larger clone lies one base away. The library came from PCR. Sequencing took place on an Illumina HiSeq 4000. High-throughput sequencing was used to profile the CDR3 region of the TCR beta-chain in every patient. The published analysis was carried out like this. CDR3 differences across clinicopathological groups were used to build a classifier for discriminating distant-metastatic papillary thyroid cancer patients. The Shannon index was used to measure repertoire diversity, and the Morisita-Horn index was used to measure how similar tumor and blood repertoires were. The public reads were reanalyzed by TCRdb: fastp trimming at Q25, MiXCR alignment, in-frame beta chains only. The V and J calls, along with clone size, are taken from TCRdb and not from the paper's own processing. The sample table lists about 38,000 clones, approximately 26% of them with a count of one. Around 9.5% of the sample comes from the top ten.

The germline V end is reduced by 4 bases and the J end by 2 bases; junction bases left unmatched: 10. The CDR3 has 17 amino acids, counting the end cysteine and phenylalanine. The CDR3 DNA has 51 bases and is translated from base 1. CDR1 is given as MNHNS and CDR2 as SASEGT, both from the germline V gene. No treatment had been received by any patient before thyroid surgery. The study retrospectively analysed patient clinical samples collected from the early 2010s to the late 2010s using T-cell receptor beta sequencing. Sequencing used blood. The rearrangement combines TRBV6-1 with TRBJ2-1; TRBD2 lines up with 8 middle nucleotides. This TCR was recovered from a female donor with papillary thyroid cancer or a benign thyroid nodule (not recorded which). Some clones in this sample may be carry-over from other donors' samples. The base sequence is TGTGCCAGCAGTGTAGCGGGGTGTACGCTGACCTACAATGAGCAGTTCTTC. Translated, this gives CASSVAGCTLTYNEQFF.